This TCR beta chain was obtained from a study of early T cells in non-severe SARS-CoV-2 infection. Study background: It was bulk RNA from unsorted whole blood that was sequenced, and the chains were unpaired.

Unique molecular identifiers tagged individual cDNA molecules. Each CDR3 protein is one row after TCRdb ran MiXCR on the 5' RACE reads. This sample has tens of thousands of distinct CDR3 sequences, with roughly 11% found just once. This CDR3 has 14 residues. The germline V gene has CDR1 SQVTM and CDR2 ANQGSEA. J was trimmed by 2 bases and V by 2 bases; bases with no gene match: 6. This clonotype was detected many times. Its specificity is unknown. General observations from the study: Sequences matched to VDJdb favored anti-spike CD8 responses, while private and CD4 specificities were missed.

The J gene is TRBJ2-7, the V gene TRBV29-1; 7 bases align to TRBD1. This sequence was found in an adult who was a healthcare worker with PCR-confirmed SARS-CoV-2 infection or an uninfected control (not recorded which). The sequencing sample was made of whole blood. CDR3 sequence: CSVEFDRVPYEQYF. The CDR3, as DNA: TGCAGCGTTGAATTTGACAGGGTCCCCTACGAGCAGTACTTC.